The present T cell receptor beta chain was sequenced within a study of T cells in Graves' hyperthyroidism and ophthalmopathy (dated by TCRdb to between 2018 and 2021). The study in broad terms: TCR V-J signatures able to tell the groups apart were searched for in a discovery cohort of 90 to 100 patients, of whom over 40 had Graves' ophthalmopathy and around 56 had stable Graves' hyperthyroidism. An independent validation cohort of fewer than 20 hyperthyroidism patients and 17 patients who later progressed to ophthalmopathy tested prospective prediction of ophthalmopathy. For training and testing, the roughly 97 patients in the discovery cohort were randomly divided in a 7:3 ratio. Thyroid tissue and blood T-cell repertoires from six or seven Graves' hyperthyroidism patients were also compared in the study. After blood sampling, hyperthyroidism patients were treated with methimazole at a starting dose of 30 mg daily, and ophthalmopathy patients were treated with high-dose intravenous methylprednisolone. According to the paper, TCR Vbeta CDR3 sequencing was carried out on some 130 peripheral blood samples, which came from about 45 ophthalmopathy, under 80 hyperthyroidism and around 17 progressor patients. The full study reports these points: Sample size was not statistically predetermined, and investigators were not blinded to group allocation. In validation, progression to ophthalmopathy was predicted by the model with 55% to 71% sensitivity and 72% to 80% specificity, a median of 6.5 months before onset. A model built on a 13 V-J signature distinguished ophthalmopathy from stable hyperthyroidism, reaching 85% to 90% sensitivity and about 81% specificity in cross-validation and 80%/75% in testing. Blood samples also contained most of the expanded thyroid clonotypes (frequency above 0.001), which suggests that blood repertoires may reflect thyroid immune responses.

On this clonotype: Its binding antigen is unknown. Within one base of it there is no much larger clone, and no base qualities were kept.

CDR1 and CDR2, looked up from the germline V gene, are WSHSY and SAAADI. Relative to germline, V is missing 6 bases and J is missing 0 bases, with 1 base of the junction outside any gene match. The CDR3 spans 13 residues, from the cysteine through the phenylalanine. Only the CDR3 part of the read is kept: 39 bases, read in frame from the first base. TCR beta CDR3 regions were amplified from RNA transcripts. The TCR CDR3 was subjected to a first round of RT-PCR using the HTBI primer set and the Qiagen OneStep RT-PCR kit. A second multiplex PCR round built the libraries, followed by size selection and purification. Libraries were sequenced paired-end with 100 bp reads on an Illumina HiSeq2000. In the original analysis: SOAPnuke was used to process the raw data, throwing out any read that contained adapters or uncalled bases, had a mean Phred below 15, or lacked an exact constant-primer or identifier match. High-quality paired reads were merged using COPE v1.2.5, and each unique nucleotide sequence was defined as a clonotype. Clonotypes were aligned to IMGT TRBV, TRBD and TRBJ reference segments using MiTCR v1.1. Analysis was restricted to V-J combinations with a frequency above 0.0001, which covered just over 98% of repertoires. The TCS score was defined as the ratio of F50 (clonal expansion) to E x V (chaos), calculated using BLOSUM62-based TCRdist between CDR3 peptides within each V-J. Welch's t-statistics and random forest reduced just over 500 V-J features to 13, which were used in a naive Bayes classifier (R e1071). The Morisita-Horn index was used to measure how similar the thyroid and blood repertoires were. TCRdb ran its own pipeline on the public reads, namely fastp trimming at Q25 and MiXCR clone calling, and kept in-frame beta chains. Duplicate CDR3 protein sequences are folded into a single record with the most common DNA and genes. These V and J calls originate from TCRdb's pipeline instead of the authors' own analysis. The sample records about 510,000 distinct CDR3 sequences, 40% to 55% of which are singletons. The ten largest clones capture about 40% of the sample.

The study excluded patients with uncontrolled infections, other autoimmune diseases, pregnancy or lactation. Diagnoses relied on clinical symptoms, serum thyroxine and TRAb, thyroid ultrasound and orbital computed tomography. Total RNA was extracted using Trizol reagent, and RNA quality was assessed on an Agilent 2100 Bioanalyzer. The chain was built from TRBV10-2 and TRBJ1-1; 7 nucleotides in the junction match TRBD1. The TCR comes from an adult woman with Graves' disease, either hyperthyroidism or ophthalmopathy (not recorded which). Sequencing used peripheral blood or thyroid tissue (not recorded which). This receptor carries the CDR3 CASRRGLNTEAFF. The sequenced DNA is TGCGCCAGCAGGAGGGGGCTGAACACTGAAGCTTTCTTT.